These 14 T cell receptor beta chains were sequenced from one sample in a study of cytomegalovirus exposure and HLA in healthy donors. A multiplex PCR was run with 60 Vbeta primers and 13 Jbeta primers. Produced via immunoSEQ multiplex PCR; TCRdb's table is partial and in-frame only. The repertoire consists of 80,000 to 100,000 clones, with about two thirds occurring once and the leading ten covering roughly 2.5%. The sample comprised PBMCs. The receptors come from a man aged 50 or older in good health and CMV-seronegative.

The genes are TRBV10-2 and TRBJ2-5; weak D call: TRBD2 (5 bases). The germline gives CDR1 WSHSY, CDR2 SAAADI. V was cut by 5 bases and J by 1 base, with 11 bases left in between. This CDR3 is 14 amino acids long. CDR3 coding DNA: TGCGCCAGCAGTCCCGGACTGCTCCAAGAGACCCAGTACTTC. Protein: CASSPGLLQETQYF.

The chain joins TRBV28 to TRBJ2-7, with a weak D call TRBD2 (5 bases). The CDR3 spans 14 residues. Deletions cut 5 bases from V and 0 bases from J, with 11 bases between. Per germline, CDR1 MDHEN and CDR2 SYDVKM. The CDR3 DNA reads as TGTGCCAGCAGTAAAGGACTGTACTCCTACGAGCAGTACTTC. Translating it yields CASSKGLYSYEQYF.

The rearrangement uses TRBV10-2 and TRBJ2-1; perhaps TRBD2 as D (7 bases). The V end lost 2 bases, the J end lost 10 bases, and 15 bases lay between the germline ends. Germline CDR1 and CDR2: WSHSY and SAAADI. The CDR3 is 14 residues long. CDR3 DNA sequence: TGCGCCAGCAGTGAGGAGGGGGGGGGCAGAGAGCAGTTCTTC. Translation gives CASSEEGGGREQFF.

The CDR3 DNA reads as TGTGCCAGCAGTTACTCGACGAGGTCCTACGAGCAGTACTTC. Amino acid sequence: CASSYSTRSYEQYF. The gene calls are TRBV6-5 and TRBJ2-7; D is unclear. The CDR3 totals 14 residues. CDR1 and CDR2 from the germline V gene are MNHEY and SVGAGI. Trimming stripped 0 bases from V and 1 base from J, with 7 bases between.

The chain joins TRBV5-8 to TRBJ1-5; no definite D call. V was trimmed by 9 bases and J by 5 bases, leaving 9 bases between them. CDR1 and CDR2 from the germline V gene are SGHTS and YDEGEE. The CDR3 has 11 amino acids. CDR3 sequence: CATGVDQPQHF. As DNA, the CDR3 is TGTGCCACCGGTGTAGATCAGCCCCAGCATTTT.

The chain employs TRBV7-2 and TRBJ2-7; a weak D match, TRBD1 (5 bases). This CDR3 region has 16 residues. Germline V gene lookup returns CDR1 SGHTA and CDR2 FQGNSA. The germline V and J ends were trimmed by 2 bases and 2 bases, with 16 bases remaining between them. CDR3 in amino acids: CASSLSGILGAYEQYF. The CDR3 coding sequence is TGTGCCAGCAGCTTATCAGGGATCTTAGGGGCCTACGAGCAGTACTTC. Full variable domain (rest looked up from reference TRBV7-2 and TRBJ2-7): GAGVSQSPSNKVTEKGKDVELRCDPISGHTALYWYRQSLGQGLEFLIYFQGNSAPDKSGLPSDRFSAERTGGSVSTLTIQRTQQEDSAVYLCASSLSGILGAYEQYFGPGTRLTVT.

The chain recombines TRBV5-4 with TRBJ2-2; TRBD1 agrees at 8 bases. CDR3 length equals 16 residues. Germline values: CDR1 SGHNT, CDR2 YYREEE (reference sequence). The trim removed 4 bases at V and 4 bases at J, leaving 9 bases unmatched. CDR3 in DNA: TGTGCCAGCAGCCCTTTTCAGGGGGCCCCCACCGGGGAGCTGTTTTTT. Amino acids: CASSPFQGAPTGELFF.

The chain recombines TRBV19 with TRBJ2-7, with TRBD1 matching over 9 bases. The CDR3 is 14 residues long. Germline CDR1 and CDR2: LNHDA and SQIVND (reference sequence). V lost 4 bases, J lost 3 bases, and 4 bases stayed unmatched. CDR3 sequence reads: CASSRGQGNYEQYF. The CDR3 nucleotides are TGTGCCAGTAGTAGGGGACAGGGCAACTACGAGCAGTACTTC.

The rearrangement links TRBV5-1 to TRBJ2-5; 11 nucleotides align to TRBD2. The J segment lost 3 bases and the V segment lost 3 bases, leaving 1 base of the junction unmatched. There are 14 residues in the CDR3. From germline, CDR1 is SGHRS and CDR2 YFSETQ. The CDR3 nucleotides read TGCGCCAGCAGCTCACTAGCGGGGGAAGAGACCCAGTACTTC. Encoded protein: CASSSLAGEETQYF.

V gene TRBV4-2 combines with J gene TRBJ2-7, with 11 bases fitting TRBD1. The CDR3 is 16 residues long. The germline V gene has CDR1 LGHNA and CDR2 YNFKEQ. The trim removed 4 bases at V and 7 bases at J, leaving 12 bases unmatched. CDR3 bases: TGTGCCAGCAGCCTGAGGTCAGGACAGGGGGCTGGTGAGCAGTACTTC. It specifies CASSLRSGQGAGEQYF.

About this clone: The junction shows a germline mismatch at one end, possibly a read error. The V call is TRBV7-9, the J call TRBJ1-3; D not certain. Germline CDR1 is SEHNR and CDR2 is FQNEAQ (reference sequence). This CDR3 contains 16 residues. CDR3 DNA: TGTTCCAGCAGCTCAGTTAAAGGGAGCTCTGGAAACACCATATATTTT. Residues: CSSSSVKGSSGNTIYF.

This clone was found once. This chain connects TRBV7-2 to TRBJ1-6; D not certain. This CDR3 contains 14 residues. The V gene's germline CDR1 is SGHTA and CDR2 FQGNSA. The V end was cut by 8 bases, the J end by 11 bases, with 19 bases between. CDR3 nucleotides: TGTGCCAGCTCCCCCGCGGGAAGCATTACACCCCTCCACTTT. This codes for CASSPAGSITPLHF. The full variable domain, its missing parts supplied by reference TRBV7-2 and TRBJ1-6, is GAGVSQSPSNKVTEKGKDVELRCDPISGHTALYWYRQSLGQGLEFLIYFQGNSAPDKSGLPSDRFSAERTGGSVSTLTIQRTQQEDSAVYLCASSPAGSITPLHFGNGTRLTVT.

CDR3 sequence (DNA): TGTGCCAGCAGTTTATCAGGGGATGGAAACGAGCAGTACTTC. Residues: CASSLSGDGNEQYF. The rearrangement uses TRBV27 and TRBJ2-7; a weak D match, TRBD1 (5 bases). Germline loops: CDR1 MNHEY, CDR2 SMNVEV (reference sequence). The CDR3 runs to 14 residues. V shed 0 bases and J shed 5 bases, with 11 bases lying between them.

This clone was seen more than once but under ten times. The J gene is TRBJ1-6, the V gene TRBV6-1; D unresolved. V was cut by 6 bases and J by 10 bases, with 19 bases left in between. The CDR3 has 15 residues. CDR1 MNHNS and CDR2 SASEGT come from the germline V gene. This CDR3 reads CASRGDQVAGSPLHF. CDR3 coding DNA: TGTGCCAGCAGGGGAGATCAGGTCGCTGGCTCACCCCTCCACTTT.